A selection of T cell receptor beta chains follows, all from one sample in a study of regulatory T cells in long-lasting Graves disease. TCRdb processed the multiplex PCR reads anew with MiXCR; each CDR3 protein has one entry. The data hold over 200,000 distinct CDR3 sequences, with about 17% observed a single time. The sample also formed part of further work on T cells in Graves' hyperthyroidism and ophthalmopathy.

This material consisted of peripheral blood mononuclear cells (PBMCs), taken at new diagnosis, from a patient treated with antithyroid drugs. Receptors originate from a woman in her 30s with Graves disease. The CDR3 runs from the conserved cysteine through the conserved F or W. The D gene is left open where the match is weak. The listing skips clone size in some rows; elsewhere it reads once, few, many or a size class.

d_gene: TRBD2; abundance: .; len: 17; v_gene: TRBV4-2; j_gene: TRBJ2-2; CDR3nt: TGTGCCAGCAGTCGGGGTTGGCGGGGGGCTAACACCGGGGAGCTGTTTTTT; CDR3aa: CASSRGWRGANTGELFF
d_gene: .; abundance: .; len: 12; v_gene: TRBV12-5; j_gene: TRBJ1-1; CDR3nt: TGTGCTAGTGGTTTGGAGGGGACTGAAGCTTTCTTT; CDR3aa: CASGLEGTEAFF
d_gene: .; abundance: .; len: 14; v_gene: TRBV4-2; j_gene: TRBJ2-3; CDR3nt: TGTGCCAGCAGCCAAGAGTTGGGGAAAACTACGCAGTATTTT; CDR3aa: CASSQELGKTTQYF
d_gene: TRBD1; abundance: many; len: 15; v_gene: TRBV6-1; j_gene: TRBJ1-3; CDR3nt: TGTGCCAGCAGGGGCGACAGGGTTTCTGGAAACACCATATATTTT; CDR3aa: CASRGDRVSGNTIYF
d_gene: .; abundance: many; len: 15; v_gene: TRBV27; j_gene: TRBJ1-6; CDR3nt: TGTGCCAGCAGTTTAGTGGGCTCTGAACAGTCACCCCTCCACTTT; CDR3aa: CASSLVGSEQSPLHF
d_gene: .; abundance: many; len: 15; v_gene: TRBV3-1; j_gene: TRBJ1-5; CDR3nt: TGTGCCAGCAGCCAAATCCCAGGGTCGGGTCAGCCCCAGCATTTT; CDR3aa: CASSQIPGSGQPQHF
d_gene: TRBD1; abundance: many; len: 14; v_gene: TRBV12-5; j_gene: TRBJ1-2; CDR3nt: TGTGCTAGTGGTTTGGCTCTACAGGGGCCTGGCTACACCTTC; CDR3aa: CASGLALQGPGYTF
d_gene: .; abundance: .; len: 15; v_gene: TRBV6-2/TRBV6-3; j_gene: TRBJ2-3; CDR3nt: TGTGCCAGCAGTCGACAGACGTTCTCCACAGATGCGCAGTATTTT; CDR3aa: CASSRQTFSTDAQYF
d_gene: .; abundance: many; len: 15; v_gene: TRBV11-2; j_gene: TRBJ1-6; CDR3nt: TGTGCCAGCAGCCCGAGGACGGTGGGTAATTCACCCCTCCACTTT; CDR3aa: CASSPRTVGNSPLHF
d_gene: TRBD1; abundance: .; len: 15; v_gene: TRBV18; j_gene: TRBJ1-2; CDR3nt: TGTGCCAGCTCACCGGGGACAGGGAGTATGGGAGGCTACACCTTC; CDR3aa: CASSPGTGSMGGYTF
d_gene: .; abundance: many; len: 12; v_gene: TRBV19; j_gene: TRBJ1-5; CDR3nt: TGTGCCAGTAGTATAAATCATCAGCCCCAGCATTTT; CDR3aa: CASSINHQPQHF
d_gene: TRBD1; abundance: many; len: 15; v_gene: TRBV7-9; j_gene: TRBJ1-2; CDR3nt: TGTGCCAGCAGCCTCGGGACAGGGGGTTCTTATGGCTACACCTTC; CDR3aa: CASSLGTGGSYGYTF
d_gene: TRBD2; abundance: .; len: 14; v_gene: TRBV5-4; j_gene: TRBJ2-1; CDR3nt: TGTGCCAGCAGCTGGGCTAGCGGACACAATGAGCAGTTCTTC; CDR3aa: CASSWASGHNEQFF
d_gene: .; abundance: many; len: 13; v_gene: TRBV5-1; j_gene: TRBJ2-1; CDR3nt: TGCGCCAGCAGCGCCAGGGACGAGGGTGAGCAGTTCTTC; CDR3aa: CASSARDEGEQFF
d_gene: TRBD1; abundance: many; len: 17; v_gene: TRBV5-5; j_gene: TRBJ2-7; CDR3nt: TGTGCCAGCAGCGCTACCGGGCGAGGGACAGATCCCTACGAGCAGTACTTC; CDR3aa: CASSATGRGTDPYEQYF
d_gene: .; abundance: many; len: 14; v_gene: TRBV13; j_gene: TRBJ1-4; CDR3nt: TGTGCCAGCAGCTTAGAAGGGTCGGGTGAAAAACTGTTTTTT; CDR3aa: CASSLEGSGEKLFF
d_gene: TRBD2; abundance: .; len: 15; v_gene: TRBV20-1; j_gene: TRBJ2-1; CDR3nt: TGCAGTGCTGGCGACGCGGCTAGCGGATTCAATGAGCAGTTCTTC; CDR3aa: CSAGDAASGFNEQFF
d_gene: .; abundance: many; len: 15; v_gene: TRBV6-1; j_gene: TRBJ1-3; CDR3nt: TGTGCCAGCAGTGAATTCAGCAGCTCTGGAAACACCATATATTTT; CDR3aa: CASSEFSSSGNTIYF
d_gene: .; abundance: many; len: 15; v_gene: TRBV5-5; j_gene: TRBJ1-2; CDR3nt: TGCGCCAGCAGCCCGGGACCCCGAGGAGGCTATGGCTACACCTTC; CDR3aa: CASSPGPRGGYGYTF
d_gene: TRBD1; abundance: many; len: 12; v_gene: TRBV3-1; j_gene: TRBJ1-1; CDR3nt: TGTGCCAGCAGCCGTACAGGGGGGGAAGCTTTCTTT; CDR3aa: CASSRTGGEAFF
d_gene: TRBD1; abundance: many; len: 16; v_gene: TRBV20-1; j_gene: TRBJ1-6; CDR3nt: TGCAGTGCTAGAGATCGGGGGACAGGGGGTAATTCACCCCTCCACTTT; CDR3aa: CSARDRGTGGNSPLHF
d_gene: .; abundance: many; len: 14; v_gene: TRBV5-5; j_gene: TRBJ1-1; CDR3nt: TGTGCCAGCAGCTTGTACCGGGTGAACACTGAAGCTTTCTTT; CDR3aa: CASSLYRVNTEAFF
d_gene: .; abundance: many; len: 12; v_gene: TRBV20-1; j_gene: TRBJ2-5; CDR3nt: TGCAGTGCTAGATTACAGCAAGAGACCCAGTACTTC; CDR3aa: CSARLQQETQYF
d_gene: .; abundance: many; len: 13; v_gene: TRBV7-2; j_gene: TRBJ1-5; CDR3nt: TGTGCCAGCAGCCCCGTCTTCGATCAGCCCCAGCATTTT; CDR3aa: CASSPVFDQPQHF
d_gene: .; abundance: .; len: 16; v_gene: TRBV18; j_gene: TRBJ2-5; CDR3nt: TGTGCCAGCGACCAAAATGGTCCGGTCGTATCGGAGACCCAGTACTTC; CDR3aa: CASDQNGPVVSETQYF
d_gene: TRBD2; abundance: many; len: 13; v_gene: TRBV27; j_gene: TRBJ2-1; CDR3nt: TGTGCCAGCAGACTAGCGGGGTACAATGAGCAGTTCTTC; CDR3aa: CASRLAGYNEQFF
d_gene: .; abundance: many; len: 17; v_gene: TRBV12-3/TRBV12-4; j_gene: TRBJ2-6; CDR3nt: TGTGCCAGCAGGCCGGGGACCGCACTCTCTGGGGCCAACGTCCTGACTTTC; CDR3aa: CASRPGTALSGANVLTF
d_gene: .; abundance: many; len: 18; v_gene: TRBV7-9; j_gene: TRBJ2-5; CDR3nt: TGTGCCAGCAGCTTAGAAGGTCGGGTAAGCGGAACGCAAGAGACCCAGTACTTC; CDR3aa: CASSLEGRVSGTQETQYF
d_gene: .; abundance: many; len: 15; v_gene: TRBV19; j_gene: TRBJ1-6; CDR3nt: TGTGCCAGTACGGACGGTAGCTCCTATAATTCACCCCTCCACTTT; CDR3aa: CASTDGSSYNSPLHF
d_gene: .; abundance: many; len: 12; v_gene: TRBV20-1; j_gene: TRBJ2-5; CDR3nt: TGCAGTGCTAGAGTTGGGGGAGAGACCCAGTACTTC; CDR3aa: CSARVGGETQYF
d_gene: TRBD1; abundance: many; len: 13; v_gene: TRBV29-1; j_gene: TRBJ1-2; CDR3nt: TGCAGCGTTGACGACAGGGAGGCCTATGGCTACACCTTC; CDR3aa: CSVDDREAYGYTF
d_gene: .; abundance: few; len: 15; v_gene: TRBV7-3; j_gene: TRBJ1-3; CDR3nt: TGTGCCAGCAGCCCCAGCGGTAGCTCTGGAAACACCATATATTTT; CDR3aa: CASSPSGSSGNTIYF
d_gene: .; abundance: many; len: 16; v_gene: TRBV4-2; j_gene: TRBJ1-4; CDR3nt: TGTGCCAGCAGCCAAGAATGGGCTGCAGCTAATGAAAAACTGTTTTTT; CDR3aa: CASSQEWAAANEKLFF
d_gene: TRBD1; abundance: .; len: 13; v_gene: TRBV6-2/TRBV6-3; j_gene: TRBJ2-2; CDR3nt: TGTGCCAGCAGACAGGGGGCATACGGGGAGCTGTTTTTT; CDR3aa: CASRQGAYGELFF
d_gene: .; abundance: many; len: 13; v_gene: TRBV6-1; j_gene: TRBJ1-5; CDR3nt: TGTGCCAGCAGTGACATGAGGGCTCAGCCCCAGCATTTT; CDR3aa: CASSDMRAQPQHF
d_gene: TRBD1; abundance: .; len: 16; v_gene: TRBV20-1; j_gene: TRBJ1-2; CDR3nt: TGCAGTGCTAGAGATCCAAGCAGGGGGCGAGGCTATGGCTACACCTTC; CDR3aa: CSARDPSRGRGYGYTF
d_gene: .; abundance: many; len: 17; v_gene: TRBV19; j_gene: TRBJ2-2; CDR3nt: TGTGCCAGTAGTGTACACCAGGGGGGTCCGAACACCGGGGAGCTGTTTTTT; CDR3aa: CASSVHQGGPNTGELFF
d_gene: .; abundance: many; len: 14; v_gene: TRBV7-9; j_gene: TRBJ2-7; CDR3nt: TGTGCCAGCGGCTACCAGGACGGCTCCTACGAGCAGTACTTC; CDR3aa: CASGYQDGSYEQYF
d_gene: .; abundance: many; len: 13; v_gene: TRBV10-3; j_gene: TRBJ1-2; CDR3nt: TGTGCCGCGACGGGGGGCGGGGGCTATGGCTACACCTTC; CDR3aa: CAATGGGGYGYTF
d_gene: .; abundance: many; len: 13; v_gene: TRBV20-1; j_gene: TRBJ1-3; CDR3nt: TGCAGTGCTAGCGACAGCTCTGGAAACACCATATATTTT; CDR3aa: CSASDSSGNTIYF
d_gene: .; abundance: many; len: 15; v_gene: TRBV7-3; j_gene: TRBJ2-3; CDR3nt: TGTGCCAGCAGCCGGGGGTTAGCGTTGCCAGATACGCAGTATTTT; CDR3aa: CASSRGLALPDTQYF
d_gene: TRBD2; abundance: .; len: 15; v_gene: TRBV20-1; j_gene: TRBJ2-3; CDR3nt: TGCAGTGCTAGAAAACTAGCGGGGAGCACAGATACGCAGTATTTT; CDR3aa: CSARKLAGSTDTQYF
d_gene: TRBD1; abundance: many; len: 16; v_gene: TRBV12-3/TRBV12-4; j_gene: TRBJ1-2; CDR3nt: TGTGCCAGCAGTTTCTCCGCACGTACAGGGGCTGATGGCTACACCTTC; CDR3aa: CASSFSARTGADGYTF
d_gene: .; abundance: many; len: 15; v_gene: TRBV2; j_gene: TRBJ1-4; CDR3nt: TGTGCCAGCAGTGTGGATACGGCGTCGTATGAAAAACTGTTTTTT; CDR3aa: CASSVDTASYEKLFF
d_gene: .; abundance: many; len: 14; v_gene: TRBV12-3/TRBV12-4; j_gene: TRBJ1-5; CDR3nt: TGTGCCAGCAGCCGTCGACCGATCAATCAGCCCCAGCATTTT; CDR3aa: CASSRRPINQPQHF
d_gene: .; abundance: many; len: 12; v_gene: TRBV7-2; j_gene: TRBJ2-7; CDR3nt: TGTGCCAGCAGCTACCCCGAGTACGAGCAGTACTTC; CDR3aa: CASSYPEYEQYF
d_gene: TRBD1; abundance: .; len: 15; v_gene: TRBV6-2/TRBV6-3; j_gene: TRBJ2-3; CDR3nt: TGTGCCAGCAGTGAAGGGACAGGGGGCACAGATACGCAGTATTTT; CDR3aa: CASSEGTGGTDTQYF
d_gene: .; abundance: many; len: 13; v_gene: TRBV28; j_gene: TRBJ2-1; CDR3nt: TGTGCCAGCAGTTTGATCCTAGTCGGTGAGCAGTTCTTC; CDR3aa: CASSLILVGEQFF
d_gene: .; abundance: many; len: 13; v_gene: TRBV20-1; j_gene: TRBJ2-7; CDR3nt: TGCAGTGCTAGACCCCCTCGACAGGCTGGGCAGTACTTC; CDR3aa: CSARPPRQAGQYF
d_gene: .; abundance: many; len: 14; v_gene: TRBV2; j_gene: TRBJ1-4; CDR3nt: TGTGCCAGCAGTGTGTCGATGTGGGATGAAAAACTGTTTTTT; CDR3aa: CASSVSMWDEKLFF